The clone carrying this T cell receptor beta chain was recorded a few times. No antigen is known for it. The data belong to a study of radiotherapy plus CTLA-4 blockade in lung cancer. About the research overall: An objective response was seen in roughly a sixth of patients, and disease control in around 33%. Study conclusions and caveats: Alongside interferon-beta, early blood T cell clone dynamics were reportedly the best predictor of response. The study found tumor-derived TCR clones expanded in blood after radiotherapy plus ipilimumab.

This CDR3 comprises 16 residues. The trim removed 2 bases at V and 8 bases at J, leaving 9 bases unmatched. Germline CDR1 reads MGHRA; CDR2 reads YSYEKL. The repertoire was sequenced with immunoSEQ multiplex PCR; TCRdb's copy has only in-frame clones and lacks some. The table shows about 54,000 clones, with under 85% occurring only once. The chain recombines TRBV4-1 with TRBJ2-1; TRBD2 aligns across 10 bases. The origin of this receptor is a human donor with non-small cell lung cancer who had a partial response to radiotherapy plus ipilimumab. Sequenced here: peripheral blood, sampled from a patient treated with radiotherapy plus ipilimumab. The CDR3 bases are TGCGCCAGCAGCCAAATCGAGCGGGGGGGCAGGGATGAGCAGTTCTTC. Translated, it gives CASSQIERGGRDEQFF.